The 25 T cell receptor beta chains listed next were all sequenced from one sample in a study of OX40 agonist ivuxolimab in advanced cancers. Libraries were made using the immunoSEQ multiplex PCR assay. TCRdb re-hosts the immuneACCESS table, in-frame sequences only. Its copies lack some clones; in the studies checked, an unresolved V gene accounts for under half of them, and the cause for the rest is not known. Across this sample there are about 70,000 clones, with approximately 81% seen only once. Approximately 1% of the sample belongs to the ten largest clones. The material sequenced was CD4+ or CD8+ T cells sorted from blood, taken in a trial of the OX40 agonist ivuxolimab. These receptors were collected from an adult with an advanced solid tumor such as melanoma, head and neck, liver or kidney cancer.

Only one count was recorded for this clone. The V and J genes are TRBV7-9 and TRBJ2-4; 7 nucleotides match TRBD1. V shed 4 bases, J shed 0 bases, and the junction held 3 bases outside the gene matches. The germline gives CDR1 SEHNR, CDR2 FQNEAQ (reference sequence). The CDR3 length is 15 residues. CDR3 in DNA: TGTGCCAGCAGCTCCGGGACAGTAGCCAAAAACATTCAGTACTTC. Protein: CASSSGTVAKNIQYF.

The chain recombines TRBV4-1 with TRBJ2-1; no definite D call. Trimming stripped 6 bases from V and 8 bases from J, with 8 bases between. CDR1 MGHRA and CDR2 YSYEKL come from the germline V gene. The CDR3 has 11 amino acids. This CDR3 is CASRGEDEQFF. DNA of the CDR3: TGCGCCAGCAGGGGTGAGGATGAGCAGTTCTTC.

The chain combines TRBV5-1 with TRBJ2-7, with 10 bases lining up with TRBD1. The CDR3 is made up of 16 amino acids. Germline V gene sequence: CDR1 SGHRS, CDR2 YFSETQ. V was pared by 4 bases and J by 7 bases, with 14 bases of the junction left unmatched. Here the CDR3 reads CASSVTGTGVLGEQYF. The DNA for the CDR3 is TGCGCCAGCAGCGTAACCGGGACAGGGGTTCTTGGGGAGCAGTACTTC.

This sequence joins TRBV7-5 and TRBJ1-5. TRBV7-5 is a listed pseudogene. The length of the CDR3 is 14 residues. The CDR3 nucleotides are TGTGCCAGAAGATCCGACTATAGCAATCAGCCCCAGCATTTT. This sequence encodes CARRSDYSNQPQHF.

The chain carries TRBV5-1 and TRBJ2-3, with TRBD1 matching 9 bases. The CDR3 is 16 amino acids. From germline, CDR1 is SGHRS and CDR2 YFSETQ. After removal of 3 bases from V and 2 bases from J, the junction contained 7 bases not matched to a gene. The DNA for the CDR3 is TGCGCCAGCAGCTCACCCCGGGACAGGGTCACAGATACGCAGTATTTT. As protein: CASSSPRDRVTDTQYF.

The chain employs TRBV30 and TRBJ1-6; TRBD1 is a possible D gene (5 bases). The CDR3 sequence is 14 residues long. Looked up from germline, CDR1 is GTSNPN and CDR2 is SVGIG (reference sequence). V gave up 2 bases and J gave up 4 bases, with 9 bases separating them. This CDR3 reads CAWSIDSYNSPLHF. CDR3 nucleotides: TGTGCCTGGAGTATCGACAGTTATAATTCACCCCTCCACTTT.

This clone was observed a handful of times. This chain connects TRBV28 to TRBJ2-7; TRBD1 aligns across 10 bases. The junction had 12 bases not matched to a gene; V was cut back by 10 bases and J by 6 bases. The CDR3 is 14 amino acids. Germline loops: CDR1 MDHEN, CDR2 SYDVKM. Written as DNA, the CDR3 is TGTGCCACCAAGGGGGACAGGGGATTTCGCGAGCAGTACTTC. As protein: CATKGDRGFREQYF.

This chain joins TRBV11-3 and TRBJ1-1; TRBD1 might be the D (5 bases). The V gene's germline CDR1 is SGHNT and CDR2 YENEEA. The CDR3 totals 13 residues. Trimming removed 3 bases at V and 1 base at J, with 6 bases between. In DNA, the CDR3 is TGTGCCAGCAGCTTTGACAGGAACACTGAAGCTTTCTTT. Amino acid sequence: CASSFDRNTEAFF.

The CDR3 nucleotides read TGCGCCAGCAGCCAACCTGGGTTTACTAGCACTGAAGCTTTCTTT. Protein sequence: CASSQPGFTSTEAFF. The chain joins TRBV4-1 to TRBJ1-1; D is uncertain. The CDR3 has 15 residues. Trimming took 2 bases from V and 4 from J, leaving 14 bases between them. Germline V gene sequence: CDR1 MGHRA, CDR2 YSYEKL.

This clone has more than one count but fewer than ten. The genes are TRBV19 and TRBJ1-5; TRBD1 matches 7 bases. Germline CDR1 and CDR2: LNHDA and SQIVND (reference sequence). The trim removed 4 bases at V and 7 bases at J, leaving 16 bases unmatched. The CDR3 loop spans 17 amino acids. CDR3 region: CASSNHPWKEGAQPQHF. Written as DNA, the CDR3 is TGTGCCAGTAGTAACCACCCGTGGAAGGAGGGGGCCCAGCCCCAGCATTTT.

This clone has at least ten counts. The rearrangement joins TRBV5-4 to TRBJ1-3; D remains ambiguous. With 4 bases removed from V and 4 bases from J, the gap between germline ends came to 15 bases. The CDR3 has 15 amino acids. The germline gives CDR1 SGHNT, CDR2 YYREEE (reference sequence). DNA for the CDR3: TGTGCCAGCAGCCAGGACGCCACCCCAGGAAACACCATATATTTT. Its translation: CASSQDATPGNTIYF.

The chain is built from TRBV6-1 and TRBJ1-4; 8 bases are shared with TRBD1. CDR1 and CDR2 from the germline V gene are MNHNS and SASEGT. The CDR3 covers 16 residues. V was clipped by 4 bases and J by 8 bases; unmatched bases: 12. CDR3: CASSAQGQGAGEKLFF. The CDR3 DNA is TGTGCCAGCAGTGCTCAGGGGCAGGGGGCAGGGGAAAAACTGTTTTTT.

This clone has only a few counts. The chain couples TRBV29-1 to TRBJ2-7; 10 bases line up with TRBD1. This CDR3 region has 14 residues. Germline V CDR1 and CDR2: SQVTM, ANQGSEA. V was clipped by 6 bases and J by 3 bases; unmatched bases: 8. The CDR3 protein is CSVATGGTVYEQYF. CDR3 coding DNA: TGCAGCGTAGCGACAGGGGGCACGGTCTACGAGCAGTACTTC.

This chain uses TRBV5-1 with TRBJ1-5; TRBD1 matches at 10 bases. This CDR3 has 19 residues. Germline V gene sequence: CDR1 SGHRS, CDR2 YFSETQ. Trimming took 3 bases from V and 1 from J; bases not matched to a gene: 13. The CDR3 is CASSCYGTGVEYSNQPQHF. The DNA of the CDR3 is TGCGCCAGCAGCTGCTACGGGACAGGGGTGGAGTACAGCAATCAGCCCCAGCATTTT.

The gene calls are TRBV5-1 and TRBJ1-3; D is undetermined. V was pared by 0 bases and J by 6 bases, with 19 bases between. The length of the CDR3 is 17 residues. The germline CDR1 and CDR2 sequences are SGHRS and YFSETQ. For the CDR3, the DNA is TGCGCCAGCAGCTTGGATGTGTCCTCAGAGTCGGAAAACACCATATATTTT. Its translation: CASSLDVSSESENTIYF.

The chain joins TRBV5-1 to TRBJ1-1; TRBD1 aligns across 8 bases. Germline CDR1 is SGHRS and CDR2 is YFSETQ. Germline trimming cut 0 bases from V and 5 bases from J; bases unmatched to any gene: 6. The CDR3 is 15 amino acids. The CDR3 DNA reads TGCGCCAGCAGCTTGGGACAGGGGAGGACAACTGAAGCTTTCTTT. Protein: CASSLGQGRTTEAFF. Filled out from reference TRBV5-1 and TRBJ1-1, the complete variable domain reads KAGVTQTPRYLIKTRGQQVTLSCSPISGHRSVSWYQQTPGQGLQFLFEYFSETQRNKGNFPGRFSGRQFSNSRSEMNVSTLELGDSALYLCASSLGQGRTTEAFFGQGTRLTVV.

This clone has just a few counts. The rearrangement joins TRBV19 to TRBJ2-3, with 8 positions matching TRBD2. This CDR3 region has 13 residues. Looked up from germline, CDR1 is LNHDA and CDR2 is SQIVND (reference sequence). V lost 7 bases and J lost 3; bases outside the gene matches: 3. CDR3 DNA sequence: TGTGCCAGTACGGCGGGGGGTACAGATACGCAGTATTTT. As protein: CASTAGGTDTQYF.

V is TRBV11-1 and J is TRBJ2-1; 8 positions agree with TRBD2. Per germline, CDR1 SGHAT and CDR2 FQDESV (reference sequence). This CDR3 has 16 residues. Losses at the gene ends were 1 base for V and 7 bases for J; bases not matched to a gene: 9. CDR3 bases: TGTGCCAGCAGCTTAGTGTCTGGACTAGCTGGGAATGAGCAGTTCTTC. Amino acid sequence: CASSLVSGLAGNEQFF.

The J gene is TRBJ1-4, the V gene TRBV18, with a tentative D call TRBD1 (6 bases). The CDR3 covers 20 residues. V lost 6 bases to trimming and J lost 3 bases, with 29 bases between them. The germline CDR1 and CDR2 sequences are KGHSH and LQKENI. The CDR3 here is CASSYSARDMGQAANEKLFF. The DNA of the CDR3 is TGTGCCAGCTCCTACTCAGCCCGGGACATGGGGCAAGCTGCTAATGAAAAACTGTTTTTT.

The J gene is TRBJ2-5, the V gene TRBV10-3; no clear D. With the DNA end fitting TRBJ2-7 better, the J assignment may be wrong. CDR1 and CDR2 (germline): ENHRY, SYGVKD. There are 13 residues in the CDR3. The CDR3 sequence: CAIRPQSSYEQYF. CDR3 DNA sequence: TGTGCCATCAGGCCACAGAGCTCCTACGAGCAGTACTTC.

The V gene is TRBV5-1, the J gene TRBJ2-2, with 7 bases aligning to TRBD1. The junction had 4 bases not matched to a gene; V was cut back by 5 bases and J by 0 bases. The CDR3 is 15 residues long. The germline V gene encodes CDR1 SGHRS and CDR2 YFSETQ. The CDR3 region has the DNA TGCGCCAGCAGGGCCGGGACAGCGAACACCGGGGAGCTGTTTTTT. Amino acid sequence: CASRAGTANTGELFF.

The J gene is TRBJ1-5, the V gene TRBV18; D unclear. Germline V gives CDR1 KGHSH, CDR2 LQKENI. The CDR3 length is 14 residues. V gave up 5 bases and J gave up 7 bases, with 15 bases separating them. CDR3 residues: CASSYLGVEQPQHF. The DNA of the CDR3 is TGTGCCAGCTCATACCTCGGGGTGGAACAGCCCCAGCATTTT.

This clone counts as medium-sized. The J gene is TRBJ1-5, the V gene TRBV27; D might be TRBD1 (6 bases). The CDR3 is 12 residues long. CDR1 and CDR2 (germline): MNHEY, SMNVEV (reference sequence). Trimming left V 5 bases short and J 14 bases short, with 16 bases between. CDR3 loop: CASSVTQGKKHF. The CDR3 DNA sequence: TGTGCCAGCAGTGTGACACAGGGAAAGAAGCATTTT.

This clone was counted a few times. The V and J genes are TRBV14 and TRBJ2-3; D possibly corresponds to TRBD2 (5 bases). This CDR3 region has 13 residues. Germline V lookup: CDR1 SGHDN, CDR2 FVKESK. With 5 bases removed from V and 3 bases from J, the gap between germline ends came to 9 bases. The CDR3 bases are TGTGCCAGCAGCTCCCGCGGGACAGATACGCAGTATTTT. It yields the protein CASSSRGTDTQYF.

The chain joins TRBV25-1 to TRBJ1-2; possible D gene TRBD1, 6 bases. Trimming took 10 bases from V and 5 from J, leaving 29 bases between them. Germline V gene data show CDR1 as MGHDK and CDR2 as SYGVNS. The CDR3 has 17 residues. The CDR3 spells CANHRGTPTHWTYGYTF. The CDR3 coding sequence is TGTGCCAACCACCGCGGGACACCGACACACTGGACGTATGGCTACACCTTC.